This passage covers 17 T cell receptor beta chains from one sample sequenced in a study of T-cell memory formation after mild COVID-19. Via MiXCR, TCRdb re-called the 5' RACE reads, giving one row per CDR3 protein. The sample has tens of thousands of distinct CDR3 sequences, 16% seen once. The material sequenced was PBMCs or a T cell subset sorted from them (not recorded which). The receptors derive from an adult woman who had mild COVID-19 (a few samples of this study predate the infection). Cell type and time point are not known.

This clonotype was counted ten times or more. The rearrangement joins TRBV15 to TRBJ2-1; D might be TRBD1 or TRBD2, each matching 5 bases. CDR3 length: 13 residues. In germline, CDR1 is LNHNV, CDR2 YYDKDF (reference sequence). V lost 0 bases, J lost 10 bases, and 10 bases lay in between. The CDR3 DNA sequence: TGTGCCACCAGCAGAGATCCTGGGACGGAGCAGTTCTTC. Its translation is CATSRDPGTEQFF.

This clonotype was seen a few times. V usage is TRBV5-6 and J usage is TRBJ2-3, with 7 bases lining up with TRBD1. CDR3 length: 18 amino acids. V dropped 3 bases and J dropped 4; count of bases not matched to a gene: 17. Germline loops: CDR1 SGHDT, CDR2 YYEEEE. Here the CDR3 reads CASSSLIYRGRGADTQYF. Here the CDR3 DNA reads TGTGCCAGCAGCTCACTAATTTACAGGGGTCGAGGGGCAGATACGCAGTATTTT. Using reference TRBV5-6 and TRBJ2-3 for the parts outside the CDR3, the full variable domain is DAGVTQSPTHLIKTRGQQVTLRCSPKSGHDTVSWYQQALGQGPQFIFQYYEEEERQRGNFPDRFSGHQFPNYSSELNVNALLLGDSALYLCASSSLIYRGRGADTQYFGPGTRLTVL.

The chain is built from TRBV12-3 or TRBV12-4 and TRBJ2-7, with a weak D call TRBD2 (6 bases). The CDR3 is 14 amino acids. V shed 3 bases and J shed 3 bases, with 12 bases lying between them. The CDR3 DNA reads as TGTGCCAGCAGTTTCGGAGGGAAGGGCTACGAGCAGTACTTC. Translating it yields CASSFGGKGYEQYF.

This clonotype was observed a handful of times. In DNA, the CDR3 is TGTGCCAGCAGTGCTGGGACTAGCGGGGGGCACACGAACACCGGGGAGCTGTTTTTT. This translates into CASSAGTSGGHTNTGELFF. V usage is TRBV6-4 and J usage is TRBJ2-2; 15 bases match TRBD2. CDR1 is MRHNA, CDR2 SNTAGT, per germline. V trimming: 4 bases; J trimming: 0 bases; junction bases outside the gene matches: 6. The CDR3 is 19 residues long.

This clonotype was picked up many times. The chain is built from TRBV11-2 and TRBJ2-1, with 8 bases that match TRBD2. The CDR3 has 15 residues. V lost 0 bases, J lost 4 bases, and 2 bases stayed unmatched. The germline V gene has CDR1 SGHAT and CDR2 FQNNGV. CDR3 protein: CASSLEASGYNEQFF. CDR3 coding DNA: TGTGCCAGCAGCTTAGAGGCTAGCGGGTACAATGAGCAGTTCTTC.

This clonotype has more than one count but fewer than ten. The rearrangement links TRBV3-1 to TRBJ2-7; TRBD2 agrees at 10 bases. This CDR3 contains 17 residues. Germline lookup yields CDR1 LGHDT and CDR2 YNNKEL (reference sequence). V dropped 4 bases and J dropped 3; count of bases not matched to a gene: 12. The CDR3 sequence is CASSPQPTSGIGYEQYF. CDR3 DNA: TGTGCCAGCAGCCCACAACCTACTAGCGGGATTGGCTACGAGCAGTACTTC.

This rearrangement joins TRBV5-1 to TRBJ2-3; 7 nucleotides line up with TRBD1. Germline CDR1 SGHRS, CDR2 YFSETQ. The CDR3 runs 16 residues. With V trimmed by 2 bases and J by 2 bases, 8 bases remained unmatched. The CDR3, as DNA: TGCGCCAGCAGCTTTTTTCCGGGACAGCACACAGATACGCAGTATTTT. Protein: CASSFFPGQHTDTQYF.

Ten or more counts support this clonotype. CDR3 DNA: TGCAGCGTTGAGGGACTAGCGGACTCCTACGAGCAGTACTTC. Its translation: CSVEGLADSYEQYF. The V and J genes are TRBV29-1 and TRBJ2-7; TRBD2 aligns across 11 bases. From germline, CDR1 is SQVTM and CDR2 ANQGSEA. Trimming removed 3 bases from V and 0 bases from J; junction bases left unmatched: 1. CDR3 size: 14 residues.

Here the CDR3 DNA reads TGTGCCAGCAGCTCGGGACAGGGCACCGACACTAACTATGGCTACACCTTC. This translates into CASSSGQGTDTNYGYTF. V is TRBV7-9 and J is TRBJ1-2; TRBD1 matches 9 bases. Germline lookup yields CDR1 SEHNR and CDR2 FQNEAQ (reference sequence). V dropped 4 bases and J dropped 0; count of bases not matched to a gene: 9. This CDR3 contains 17 residues. Variable domain in full (rest from reference TRBV7-9 and TRBJ1-2): DTGVSQNPRHKITKRGQNVTFRCDPISEHNRLYWYRQTLGQGPEFLTYFQNEAQLEKSRLLSDRFSAERPKGSFSTLEIQRTEQGDSAMYLCASSSGQGTDTNYGYTFGSGTRLTVV.

This clonotype was detected a few times. The chain couples TRBV6-5 to TRBJ2-1, with 8 bases fitting TRBD1. CDR3 length equals 13 residues. The V segment lost 1 base and the J segment 7 bases; nucleotides outside the gene matches: 0. CDR1 and CDR2 (germline): MNHEY, SVGAGI. The CDR3 reads CASSYYRGNEQFF. CDR3 coding DNA: TGTGCCAGCAGTTACTACAGGGGGAATGAGCAGTTCTTC.

The rearrangement joins TRBV27 to TRBJ2-7; a weak D match, TRBD2 (6 bases). CDR1 and CDR2 (germline): MNHEY, SMNVEV (reference sequence). The CDR3 has 15 residues. The V and J ends lost 1 base and 3 bases respectively, with 13 bases between them. CDR3 nucleotides: TGTGCCAGCAGTTTATATGGAGGGTCGATCTACGAGCAGTACTTC. Its protein product is CASSLYGGSIYEQYF.

This clonotype occurred a few times. The chain joins TRBV19 to TRBJ2-6; D remains unclear. The CDR3 has 13 amino acids. Germline CDR1 reads LNHDA; CDR2 reads SQIVND (reference sequence). V lost 2 bases, J lost 1 base, and 0 bases lay in between. The CDR3 sequence: CASSISGANVLTF. The CDR3 nucleotides read TGTGCCAGTAGTATATCTGGGGCCAACGTCCTGACTTTC.

This clonotype turned up a few times. The gene calls are TRBV20-1 and TRBJ2-7, with TRBD2 as a possible D gene (5 bases). CDR3 length: 12 amino acids. The germline CDR1 and CDR2 sequences are DFQATT and SNEGSKA (reference sequence). Trimming removed 0 bases at V and 4 bases at J, with 7 bases between. DNA of the CDR3: TGCAGTGCTAGAGATGGAGGATACGAGCAGTACTTC. Its protein product is CSARDGGYEQYF.

The sample holds a few counts of this clonotype. This sequence joins TRBV5-1 and TRBJ1-1; no clear D gene. Trimming removed 5 bases at V and 1 base at J, with 15 bases between. From germline, CDR1 is SGHRS and CDR2 YFSETQ. The CDR3 totals 15 residues. The CDR3 protein is CASSPRELKNTEAFF. The CDR3 coding sequence is TGCGCCAGCAGTCCCCGGGAATTAAAGAACACTGAAGCTTTCTTT.

This clonotype appeared once. The chain recombines TRBV7-9 with TRBJ2-1; 10 nucleotides agree with TRBD2. The CDR3 sequence is 16 residues long. V lost 9 bases to trimming and J lost 4 bases; unmatched junction nucleotides: 12. Per the germline V gene, CDR1 is SEHNR and CDR2 is FQNEAQ (reference sequence). The CDR3 DNA reads TGTGCCAGTTGGGACGTAGCGGGAGGCCATTACAATGAGCAGTTCTTC. Amino acid sequence: CASWDVAGGHYNEQFF.

This clonotype was counted a few times. This chain connects TRBV5-8 to TRBJ1-1; no definite D call. The V gene's germline CDR1 is SGHTS and CDR2 YDEGEE. Trimming took off 0 bases at V and 0 bases at J, with 9 bases between the two ends. The CDR3 consists of 15 residues. The CDR3 here is CASSLALVLNTEAFF. CDR3 sequence (DNA): TGTGCCAGCAGCTTGGCCTTGGTTCTGAACACTGAAGCTTTCTTT.

This clonotype was recorded a few times. V gene TRBV4-1 combines with J gene TRBJ1-1; tentative D call: TRBD1 (5 bases). Germline lookup yields CDR1 MGHRA and CDR2 YSYEKL. The V end was cut by 7 bases, the J end by 1 base, with 13 bases between. The length of the CDR3 is 14 residues. The chain's CDR3 is CASNRVGGNTEAFF. The CDR3, as DNA: TGCGCCAGCAACCGAGTTGGGGGGAACACTGAAGCTTTCTTT.